Listed here are 29 T cell receptor beta chains from one sample, sequenced in a study of response to subunit inactivated influenza vaccine. MiXCR, applied by TCRdb to the RT-PCR reads, yields one record per CDR3 protein. Counted here are 500,000 to 600,000 distinct CDR3 sequences, 12% occurring once; the ten biggest clones make up roughly a tenth. Sequencing was performed on PBMCs from blood, taken on the day of vaccination. The receptor set was obtained from a man aged 45-65 years who received an inactivated influenza vaccine.

This clonotype is a singleton in its sample. The chain carries TRBV20-1 and TRBJ2-4, with D possibly being TRBD1 (6 bases). Per the germline V gene, CDR1 is DFQATT and CDR2 is SNEGSKA (reference sequence). Between the trimmed V and J ends, which lost 8 bases and 1 base, there was a span of 12 bases. The CDR3 is made up of 13 amino acids. CDR3 loop: CSQGQGAKNIQYF. DNA of the CDR3: TGCAGTCAAGGTCAGGGGGCCAAAAACATTCAGTACTTC.

This clonotype was counted ten times or more. V and J are TRBV5-1 and TRBJ2-3; TRBD2 matches 7 bases. The germline CDR1 and CDR2 sequences are SGHRS and YFSETQ. V lost 5 bases and J lost 3; bases outside the gene matches: 6. The CDR3 totals 14 residues. The CDR3 reads CASRKTSDTDTQYF. As DNA, the CDR3 is TGCGCCAGCAGAAAAACTAGCGATACAGATACGCAGTATTTT.

This clonotype has a handful of counts. The V and J genes are TRBV4-3 and TRBJ2-1; D remains unclear. The CDR3 has 15 residues. Germline V gene data show CDR1 as LGHNA and CDR2 as YSLEER. The V and J ends lost 4 bases and 1 base respectively, with 11 bases between them. The CDR3 loop reads CASSPILGSYNEQFF. Here the CDR3 DNA reads TGCGCCAGCAGCCCCATTTTGGGATCCTACAATGAGCAGTTCTTC.

The chain recombines TRBV7-9 with TRBJ1-1, with D hard to call. CDR3 size: 14 residues. In germline, CDR1 is SEHNR, CDR2 FQNEAQ (reference sequence). Trimming pared 6 bases from V and 5 bases from J, leaving 16 bases between. For the CDR3, the DNA is TGTGCCAGCAGTTATTTGGTGGAGCCAACTGAAGCTTTCTTT. It is translated as CASSYLVEPTEAFF.

The chain carries TRBV5-5 and TRBJ2-4; perhaps TRBD2 as D (6 bases). Trimming shortened V by 0 bases and J by 3 bases, and 13 bases separated the two germline ends. The CDR3 extends over 16 amino acids. Germline V gene sequence: CDR1 SGHKS, CDR2 YYEKEE (reference sequence). In DNA form, the CDR3 reads TGTGCCAGCAGCTTGGCCGTCCGGGGAGGCAAAAACATTCAGTACTTC. It encodes CASSLAVRGGKNIQYF.

This clonotype was found a few times. The rearrangement joins TRBV4-2 to TRBJ2-2, with D perhaps given as TRBD1 or TRBD2 (6 bases each). V was clipped by 0 bases and J by 5 bases, with 13 bases between them. The CDR3 has 16 residues. Germline CDR1 LGHNA, CDR2 YNFKEQ. The CDR3 DNA sequence: TGTGCCAGCAGCCAAGAACGGGGGCGACGGACCGGGGAGCTGTTTTTT. Translation gives CASSQERGRRTGELFF.

Only a few counts were recorded for this clonotype. This rearrangement joins TRBV24-1 to TRBJ2-1; D might be TRBD2 (6 bases). Germline loops: CDR1 KGHDR, CDR2 SFDVKD. The CDR3 sequence is 15 residues long. The V end lost 9 bases, the J end lost 5 bases, and 19 bases lay between the germline ends. The CDR3 region is CATGGNRDRHNEQFF. The DNA of the CDR3 is TGTGCCACCGGCGGGAACCGAGACAGACACAATGAGCAGTTCTTC.

This clonotype appeared a few times. V and J are TRBV4-1 and TRBJ2-7; D might be TRBD1 (6 bases). Trimming cost V 5 bases and J 2 bases, with 13 bases left between them. Germline V gives CDR1 MGHRA, CDR2 YSYEKL. The CDR3 totals 14 residues. The CDR3 spells CASSVQDRAYEQYF. In DNA, the CDR3 is TGCGCCAGCAGCGTTCAGGACAGAGCCTACGAGCAGTACTTC.

This clonotype has ten or more counts. DNA of the CDR3: TGTGCCAGCAGCTTAGAGGTCCTAGCGGGATACAATGAGCAGTTCTTC. It specifies CASSLEVLAGYNEQFF. The chain joins TRBV7-6 to TRBJ2-1, with TRBD2 matching over 9 bases. The germline CDR1 and CDR2 sequences are SGHVS and FNYEAQ. Trimming removed 1 base from V and 4 bases from J; junction bases left unmatched: 5. The CDR3 is 16 residues long.

J is TRBJ2-2 and V is TRBV5-1; a possible D gene is TRBD2 (6 bases). Germline V CDR1 and CDR2: SGHRS, YFSETQ. V was trimmed by 0 bases and J by 1 base, leaving 13 bases between them. CDR3 length: 17 residues. CDR3 in amino acids: CASSLVLEGLNTGELFF. The CDR3 DNA reads TGCGCCAGCAGCTTGGTTCTGGAGGGGTTGAACACCGGGGAGCTGTTTTTT.

This clonotype was seen more than once but under ten times. The chain employs TRBV12-3 or TRBV12-4 and TRBJ2-7, with 10 bases that match TRBD2. Trimming took 5 bases from V and 1 from J; bases not matched to a gene: 8. The CDR3 is made up of 16 amino acids. CDR3 sequence (DNA): TGTGCCAGCAGTCCGGAAACTAGCGGGATATCCTACGAGCAGTACTTC. Translating it yields CASSPETSGISYEQYF.

This clonotype was seen a handful of times. This chain connects TRBV4-3 to TRBJ2-7; no firm D call. Trimming shortened V by 0 bases and J by 3 bases, and 9 bases separated the two germline ends. The V gene's germline CDR1 is LGHNA and CDR2 YSLEER. CDR3 length equals 14 residues. CDR3 coding DNA: TGCGCCAGCAGCCAAGATACTACAAACTACGAGCAGTACTTC. Its protein is CASSQDTTNYEQYF.

The chain uses TRBV24-1 and TRBJ1-5; a possible D gene is TRBD1 (5 bases). Trimming stripped 3 bases from V and 6 bases from J, with 17 bases between. CDR3 size: 16 residues. Germline V gene sequence: CDR1 KGHDR, CDR2 SFDVKD. The CDR3 bases are TGTGCCACCAGTGATAAGGGGTCCCACGGATTTCAGCCCCAGCATTTT. It codes for CATSDKGSHGFQPQHF.

This clonotype was seen more than once but under ten times. The chain has TRBV10-3 and TRBJ2-3; 8 bases match TRBD2. V dropped 1 base and J dropped 4; count of bases not matched to a gene: 1. Germline CDR1 reads ENHRY; CDR2 reads SYGVKD. The CDR3 contains 14 residues. The CDR3 region has the DNA TGTGCCATCAGTGAGTACGGGAGGGCAGATACGCAGTATTTT. This encodes CAISEYGRADTQYF.

The V and J genes are TRBV25-1 and TRBJ2-3, with 7 bases that match TRBD1. Germline CDR1 reads MGHDK; CDR2 reads SYGVNS. The CDR3 spans 15 residues. The J segment lost 2 bases and the V segment lost 5 bases, leaving 7 bases of the junction unmatched. Here the CDR3 reads CASSRSDRITDTQYF. Here the CDR3 DNA reads TGTGCCAGCAGTCGCTCGGACAGGATCACAGATACGCAGTATTTT.

The chain couples TRBV20-1 to TRBJ2-1; D call uncertain. This CDR3 is built from 12 residues. The germline CDR1 and CDR2 sequences are DFQATT and SNEGSKA (reference sequence). V was trimmed by 1 base and J by 7 bases, leaving 8 bases between them. The CDR3 region is CSARVGFNEQFF. The CDR3 nucleotides read TGCAGTGCTAGAGTTGGGTTTAATGAGCAGTTCTTC.

This chain connects TRBV7-2 to TRBJ2-1, with TRBD2 matching over 13 bases. Per germline, CDR1 SGHTA and CDR2 FQGNSA. After removal of 0 bases from V and 0 bases from J, the junction contained 5 bases not matched to a gene. CDR3 size: 19 residues. Here the CDR3 DNA reads TGTGCCAGCAGCTTAGCGACTAGCGGGGGGCGAAGCTCCTACAATGAGCAGTTCTTC. Its protein product is CASSLATSGGRSSYNEQFF. Drawing the rest from reference TRBV7-2 and TRBJ2-1, the complete variable domain is GAGVSQSPSNKVTEKGKDVELRCDPISGHTALYWYRQSLGQGLEFLIYFQGNSAPDKSGLPSDRFSAERTGGSVSTLTIQRTQQEDSAVYLCASSLATSGGRSSYNEQFFGPGTRLTVL.

This clonotype has a handful of counts. Because the CDR3's place on the DNA is in doubt, the DNA is left out and the CDR3 is given as listed by TCRdb. The chain carries TRBV15 and TRBJ2-5; TRBD2 was called by the table and not checked on the DNA. The CDR3 is 16 amino acids long, termini counted. Per the germline V gene, CDR1 is LNHNV and CDR2 is YYDKDF (reference sequence). The CDR3 sequence: CATSILAGGRGETQYF.

V usage is TRBV12-3 or TRBV12-4 and J usage is TRBJ2-6; no firm D call. V was trimmed by 7 bases and J by 2 bases, leaving 9 bases between them. The CDR3 loop spans 14 amino acids. The CDR3 sequence: CASTRNPGANVLTF. As DNA, the CDR3 is TGTGCCAGCACCAGGAACCCTGGGGCCAACGTCCTGACTTTC.

This clonotype was seen more than once but under ten times. The chain joins TRBV3-1 to TRBJ2-3, with D tentatively TRBD2 (6 bases). The V gene's germline CDR1 is LGHDT and CDR2 YNNKEL (reference sequence). Trimming took off 4 bases at V and 9 bases at J, with 17 bases between the two ends. This CDR3 is built from 14 residues. Here the CDR3 DNA reads TGTGCCAGCAGCCCCGGGACTCCGGTGGAAACGCAGTATTTT. Residues: CASSPGTPVETQYF.

The CDR3 coding sequence is TGTGCCAGCAGCTTGTATGTCGAGACCCAGTACTTC. Protein sequence: CASSLYVETQYF. The rearrangement uses TRBV6-6 and TRBJ2-5, with D uncertain. Germline V gene sequence: CDR1 MNHNY, CDR2 SVGAGI (reference sequence). The CDR3 loop spans 12 amino acids. Trimming cost V 6 bases and J 5 bases, with 10 bases left between them.

There are a few counts of this clonotype. Written as DNA, the CDR3 is TGTGCCACCAGTCCCGTGGGGGGCAGCAAAAACATTCAGTACTTC. Translation gives CATSPVGGSKNIQYF. V is TRBV7-9 and J is TRBJ2-4, with D perhaps matching TRBD1 or TRBD2 (6 bases each). Germline V gene data show CDR1 as SEHNR and CDR2 as FQNEAQ (reference sequence). The CDR3 sequence is 15 residues long. V was clipped by 10 bases and J by 3 bases, with 19 bases between them.

V is TRBV20-1 and J is TRBJ2-2, with 7 bases fitting TRBD2. Trimming took 0 bases from V and 1 from J; bases not matched to a gene: 5. Germline values: CDR1 DFQATT, CDR2 SNEGSKA (reference sequence). CDR3 length equals 16 residues. CDR3 in DNA: TGCAGTGCTAGAGATCACCAGCGGGAGAACACCGGGGAGCTGTTTTTT. Its translation is CSARDHQRENTGELFF.

This clonotype showed up just a few times. V and J are TRBV5-1 and TRBJ2-1, with TRBD1 identical over 11 bases. Looked up from germline, CDR1 is SGHRS and CDR2 is YFSETQ. CDR3 length equals 18 residues. Trimming took 4 bases from V and 0 from J; bases not matched to a gene: 9. The CDR3 reads CASSPGQGVGSSYNEQFF. The CDR3 nucleotides read TGCGCCAGCAGCCCGGGACAGGGGGTGGGGAGCTCCTACAATGAGCAGTTCTTC. The variable domain in full, with the rest retrieved from reference TRBV5-1 and TRBJ2-1, is KAGVTQTPRYLIKTRGQQVTLSCSPISGHRSVSWYQQTPGQGLQFLFEYFSETQRNKGNFPGRFSGRQFSNSRSEMNVSTLELGDSALYLCASSPGQGVGSSYNEQFFGPGTRLTVL.

The table lists this clonotype with many counts. The chain combines TRBV11-2 with TRBJ2-1, with 11 bases aligning to TRBD2. This CDR3 spans 21 amino acids. Germline V lookup: CDR1 SGHAT, CDR2 FQNNGV. The trim removed 0 bases at V and 4 bases at J, leaving 17 bases unmatched. The CDR3 DNA reads TGTGCCAGCAGCTTAGAGGGGGCGGGACTAGCGGCGCTGAAGGGATACAATGAGCAGTTCTTC. Its protein product is CASSLEGAGLAALKGYNEQFF.

The table lists this clonotype with many counts. The CDR3 sequence: CASSRTGRKKNEQFF. The CDR3, as DNA: TGTGCCAGCAGCCGAACAGGGAGGAAGAAAAATGAGCAGTTCTTC. The chain has TRBV7-9 and TRBJ2-1, with D perhaps matching TRBD1 or TRBD2 (6 bases each). The CDR3 is 15 residues long. Trimming stripped 5 bases from V and 7 bases from J, with 18 bases between. From germline, CDR1 is SEHNR and CDR2 FQNEAQ (reference sequence).

The table lists this clonotype with a few counts. The gene calls are TRBV7-2 and TRBJ2-5, with 9 bases identical to TRBD2. The CDR3 covers 16 residues. V lost 0 bases, J lost 4 bases, and 6 bases stayed unmatched. The V gene's germline CDR1 is SGHTA and CDR2 FQGNSA. DNA of the CDR3: TGTGCCAGCAGCTTAGCAGCGAGCGGGGGGACAGAGACCCAGTACTTC. Its translation: CASSLAASGGTETQYF.

The rearrangement uses TRBV20-1 and TRBJ1-2; D is possibly TRBD1 (6 bases). Trimming left V 7 bases short and J 2 bases short, with 14 bases between. Germline CDR1 and CDR2: DFQATT and SNEGSKA (reference sequence). This CDR3 is 13 amino acids long. The CDR3 region has the DNA TGCAGTGTCCCCTCGGGGGCCAACTATGGCTACACCTTC. Its translation is CSVPSGANYGYTF.

This chain joins TRBV10-3 and TRBJ1-1; no clear D. CDR3 length: 15 amino acids. V dropped 3 bases and J dropped 1 base, with 12 bases sitting between them. The germline V gene encodes CDR1 ENHRY and CDR2 SYGVKD. The CDR3 nucleotides read TGTGCCATCAGTGATTATAACTCAGGGAACACTGAAGCTTTCTTT. Translated: CAISDYNSGNTEAFF.